Sequencing of this T cell receptor beta chain was carried out in a study of cytomegalovirus exposure and HLA in healthy donors. Study in general: In terms of ancestry, the Caucasian-associated cluster contained around 79% of the approximately 420 genotyped donors. Overall study results and limits: V- and J-gene trimming of TCR beta was linked (in a later analysis) to a missense DCLRE1C variant. After further analysis at a later stage, 16,951 TCR beta sequences were associated with HLA alleles at 0.05 false discovery rate.

In this sample, this clone turned up a few times. The antigen remains unidentified. In the PCR, 60 Vbeta and 13 Jbeta primers were used. Clones were read by immunoSEQ multiplex PCR, and TCRdb kept only the in-frame ones, dropping some. The data contain roughly 150,000 clones, 80% of them seen just once; the ten biggest clones take up about 1.3%. Among the donors, all were healthy bone marrow donors. The CDR3 covers 16 residues. Germline CDR1 reads KGHSH; CDR2 reads LQKENI. V lost 5 bases, J lost 0 bases, and 8 bases stayed unmatched. This rearrangement joins TRBV18 to TRBJ2-7, with TRBD1 matching 9 bases. The clonotype comes from a man between 25 and 39 years old in good health and CMV-seronegative. Sequenced: PBMCs. The CDR3 region is CASSTTGGSNSYEQYF. CDR3 DNA sequence: TGTGCCAGCTCAACTACAGGGGGCTCAAACTCCTACGAGCAGTACTTC.